Listed below are T cell receptor beta chains from one sample, sequenced in a study of cytomegalovirus exposure and HLA in healthy donors. The repertoire was sequenced with immunoSEQ multiplex PCR; TCRdb's copy has only in-frame clones and lacks some. In the table there are about 120,000 clones, around 80% of which are singletons. Material: PBMCs. The receptors originated from a female donor in good health and CMV-seronegative. CDR3s include the opening cysteine and the closing phenylalanine or tryptophan. Fields, in order: J gene, D gene, clone size, V gene, CDR3 DNA, CDR3 protein. D genes are given only for firm matches. The size of a clone is reported for some rows only, either as once, few or many, or as a class for expanded clones.

J: TRBJ1-2
D: TRBD1
size: NA
V: TRBV5-8
DNA: TGTGCCAGCAGCTCGTTACAGGGGGCTGGTGGCTACACCTTC
CDR3: CASSSLQGAGGYTF

J: TRBJ1-2
D: NA
size: NA
V: TRBV5-6
DNA: TGTGCCAGCAGCTTGAGGGACGGGGGGTACTATGGCTACACCTTC
CDR3: CASSLRDGGYYGYTF

J: TRBJ2-5
D: TRBD1
size: NA
V: TRBV11-3
DNA: TGTGCCAGCAGCTTAGTGGGACAGAAAGAGACCCAGTACTTC
CDR3: CASSLVGQKETQYF

J: TRBJ2-2
D: NA
size: NA
V: TRBV4-1
DNA: TGCGCCAGCAGCCAAGTTTTTGCAGGGGCCACCGGGGAGCTGTTTTTT
CDR3: CASSQVFAGATGELFF

J: TRBJ2-1
D: TRBD2
size: NA
V: TRBV7-3
DNA: TGTGCCAGCAGCCCCTTTAGCGGGAGGGAATACAATGAGCAGTTCTTC
CDR3: CASSPFSGREYNEQFF

J: TRBJ2-3
D: TRBD2
size: NA
V: TRBV5-4
DNA: TGTGCCAGCAGCTTGGGGCGGGGGAGGTCAACAGATACGCAGTATTTT
CDR3: CASSLGRGRSTDTQYF

J: TRBJ1-3
D: NA
size: few
V: TRBV4-1
DNA: TGCGCCAGCAGCCAAATTGAGATCGGTGGAAACACCATATATTTT
CDR3: CASSQIEIGGNTIYF

J: TRBJ2-1
D: TRBD2
size: NA
V: TRBV7-9
DNA: TGTGCCAGCAGCCAAGGGACTAGCGGGAGGGCGCAGGGTGAGCAGTTCTTC
CDR3: CASSQGTSGRAQGEQFF

J: TRBJ2-7
D: TRBD2
size: NA
V: TRBV28
DNA: TGTGCCAGCAGTTTAGCGAGCGGGAGACTCTCCGAGCAGTACTTC
CDR3: CASSLASGRLSEQYF

J: TRBJ2-2
D: NA
size: NA
V: TRBV9
DNA: TGTGCCAGCAGCTTGGAGGGGTTGTTAGTCGGGGAGCTGTTTTTT
CDR3: CASSLEGLLVGELFF

J: TRBJ2-5
D: TRBD2
size: few
V: TRBV4-1
DNA: TGCGCCAGCAGCCAAGGGACTAGCGGGGGGCTTGAGACCCAGTACTTC
CDR3: CASSQGTSGGLETQYF

J: TRBJ2-1
D: NA
size: NA
V: TRBV7-6
DNA: TGTGCCAGCAGCCGCCGCGACAGGTACAATGAGCAGTTCTTC
CDR3: CASSRRDRYNEQFF

J: TRBJ2-7
D: TRBD2
size: few
V: TRBV4-1
DNA: TGCGCCAGCAGCCAGAGACTAGCGGGGAGTTCGGGGCAGTACTTC
CDR3: CASSQRLAGSSGQYF

J: TRBJ1-1
D: NA
size: few
V: TRBV7-9
DNA: TGTGCCAGCGTCCAGATGAACACTGAAGCTTTCTTT
CDR3: CASVQMNTEAFF